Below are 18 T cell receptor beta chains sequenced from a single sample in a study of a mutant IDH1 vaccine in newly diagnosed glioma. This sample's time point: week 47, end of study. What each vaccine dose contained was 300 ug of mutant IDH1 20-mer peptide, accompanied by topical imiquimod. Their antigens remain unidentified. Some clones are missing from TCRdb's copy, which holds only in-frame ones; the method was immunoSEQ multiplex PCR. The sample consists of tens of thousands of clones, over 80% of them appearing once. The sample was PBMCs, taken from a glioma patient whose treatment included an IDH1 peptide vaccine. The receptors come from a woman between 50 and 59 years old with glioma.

Here the CDR3 DNA reads TGTGCCAGCAGTGGAGGGACGGCGCCAGAGACCCAGTACTTC. It is translated as CASSGGTAPETQYF. The chain joins TRBV27 to TRBJ2-5; D may be TRBD2 (6 bases). The CDR3 spans 14 residues. Germline assignment: CDR1 MNHEY and CDR2 SMNVEV (reference sequence). The ends were cut back, 5 bases at V and 4 bases at J, with 14 bases in the middle.

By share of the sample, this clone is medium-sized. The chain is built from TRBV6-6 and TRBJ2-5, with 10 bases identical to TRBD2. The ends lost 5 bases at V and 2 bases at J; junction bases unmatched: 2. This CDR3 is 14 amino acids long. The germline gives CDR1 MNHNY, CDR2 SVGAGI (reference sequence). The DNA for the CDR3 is TGTGCCAGCAGTAGCGGGGGGGTTCAAGAGACCCAGTACTTC. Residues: CASSSGGVQETQYF.

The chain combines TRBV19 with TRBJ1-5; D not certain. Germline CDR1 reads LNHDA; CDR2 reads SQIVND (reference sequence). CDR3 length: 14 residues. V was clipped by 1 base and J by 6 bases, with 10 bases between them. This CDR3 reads CASSIGVLGQPQHF. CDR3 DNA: TGTGCCAGTAGTATAGGAGTCTTAGGTCAGCCCCAGCATTTT.

CDR3 sequence (DNA): TGCGCCAGCAGCCACTGGGACAACACAGATACGCAGTATTTT. This translates into CASSHWDNTDTQYF. The J gene is TRBJ2-3, the V gene TRBV4-1; the D gene is possibly TRBD1 (6 bases). CDR1 and CDR2 (germline): MGHRA, YSYEKL. This CDR3 is 14 amino acids long. Trimming took off 3 bases at V and 2 bases at J, with 9 bases between the two ends.

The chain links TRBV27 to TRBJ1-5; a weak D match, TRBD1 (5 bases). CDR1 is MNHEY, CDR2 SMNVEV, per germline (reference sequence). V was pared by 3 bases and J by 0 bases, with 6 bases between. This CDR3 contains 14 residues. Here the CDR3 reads CASSFGGSNQPQHF. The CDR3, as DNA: TGTGCCAGCAGTTTTGGGGGTAGCAATCAGCCCCAGCATTTT.

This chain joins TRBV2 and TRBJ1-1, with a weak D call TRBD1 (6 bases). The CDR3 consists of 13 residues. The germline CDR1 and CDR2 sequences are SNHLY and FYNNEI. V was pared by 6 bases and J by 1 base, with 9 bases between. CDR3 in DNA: TGTGCCAGCAGGGGGGCGGAGAACACTGAAGCTTTCTTT. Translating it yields CASRGAENTEAFF.

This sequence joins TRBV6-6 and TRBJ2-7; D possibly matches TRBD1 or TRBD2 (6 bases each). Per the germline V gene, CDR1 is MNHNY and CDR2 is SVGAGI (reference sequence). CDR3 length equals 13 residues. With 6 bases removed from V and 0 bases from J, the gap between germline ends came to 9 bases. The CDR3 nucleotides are TGTGCCAGCAGGGAGGGGGGCTCCTACGAGCAGTACTTC. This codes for CASREGGSYEQYF.

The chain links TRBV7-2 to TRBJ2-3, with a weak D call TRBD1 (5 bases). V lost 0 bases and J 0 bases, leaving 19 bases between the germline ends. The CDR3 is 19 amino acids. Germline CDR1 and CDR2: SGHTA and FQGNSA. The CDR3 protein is CASSLALGRQSASTDTQYF. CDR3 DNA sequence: TGTGCCAGCAGCTTAGCCCTCGGCCGACAGTCGGCTAGCACAGATACGCAGTATTTT.

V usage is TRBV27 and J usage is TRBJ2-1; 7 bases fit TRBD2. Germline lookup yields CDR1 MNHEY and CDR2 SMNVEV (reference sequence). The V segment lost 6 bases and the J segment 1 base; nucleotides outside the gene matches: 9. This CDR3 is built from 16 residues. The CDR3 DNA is TGTGCCAGCAGACCATTAGGAGCGGGGTCCTACAATGAGCAGTTCTTC. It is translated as CASRPLGAGSYNEQFF.

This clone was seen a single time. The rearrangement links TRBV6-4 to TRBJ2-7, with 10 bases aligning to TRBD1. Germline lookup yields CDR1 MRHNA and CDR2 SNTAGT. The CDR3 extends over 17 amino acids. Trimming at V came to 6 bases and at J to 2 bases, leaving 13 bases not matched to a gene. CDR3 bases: TGTGCCAGCAGCCAAACCAACGAGACAGGGGGCACCTACGAGCAGTACTTC. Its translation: CASSQTNETGGTYEQYF.

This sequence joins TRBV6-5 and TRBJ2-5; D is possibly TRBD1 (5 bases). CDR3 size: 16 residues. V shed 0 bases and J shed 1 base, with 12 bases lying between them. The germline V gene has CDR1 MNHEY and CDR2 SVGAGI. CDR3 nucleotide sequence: TGTGCCAGCAGTTACTCAGGGCTAGGGGTCCAAGAGACCCAGTACTTC. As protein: CASSYSGLGVQETQYF.

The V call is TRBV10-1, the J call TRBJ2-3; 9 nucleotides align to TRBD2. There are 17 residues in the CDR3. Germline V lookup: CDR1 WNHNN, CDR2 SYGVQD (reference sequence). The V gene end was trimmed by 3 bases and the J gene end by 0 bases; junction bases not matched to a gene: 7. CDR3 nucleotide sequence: TGCGCCAGCAGTGACGGTAGCGGGGGCGCTAGCACAGATACGCAGTATTTT. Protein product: CASSDGSGGASTDTQYF.

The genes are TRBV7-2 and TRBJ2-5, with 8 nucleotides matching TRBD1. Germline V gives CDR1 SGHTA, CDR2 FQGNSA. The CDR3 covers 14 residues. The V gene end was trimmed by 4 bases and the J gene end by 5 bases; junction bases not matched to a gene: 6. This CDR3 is CASSSRQGLETQYF. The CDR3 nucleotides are TGTGCCAGCAGCTCCCGACAGGGGCTGGAGACCCAGTACTTC.

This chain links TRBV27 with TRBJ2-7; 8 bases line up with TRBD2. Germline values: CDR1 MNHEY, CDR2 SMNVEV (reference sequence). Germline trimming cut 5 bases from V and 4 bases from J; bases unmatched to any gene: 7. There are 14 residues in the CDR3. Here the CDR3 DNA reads TGTGCCAGCAGTCTCGCGGGGGGAAATTACGAGCAGTACTTC. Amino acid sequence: CASSLAGGNYEQYF.

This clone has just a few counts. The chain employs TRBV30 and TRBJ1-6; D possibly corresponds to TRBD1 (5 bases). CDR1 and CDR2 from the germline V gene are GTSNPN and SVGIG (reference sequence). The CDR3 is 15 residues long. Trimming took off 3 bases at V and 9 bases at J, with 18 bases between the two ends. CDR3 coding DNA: TGTGCCTGGAGAAGCCCCCGGGGGGGTTTTTCACCCCTCCACTTT. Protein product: CAWRSPRGGFSPLHF. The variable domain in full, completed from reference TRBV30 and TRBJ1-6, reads SQTIHQWPATLVQPVGSPLSLECTVEGTSNPNLYWYRQAAGRGLQLLFYSVGIGQISSEVPQNLSASRPQDRQFILSSKKLLLSDSGFYLCAWRSPRGGFSPLHFGNGTRLTVT.

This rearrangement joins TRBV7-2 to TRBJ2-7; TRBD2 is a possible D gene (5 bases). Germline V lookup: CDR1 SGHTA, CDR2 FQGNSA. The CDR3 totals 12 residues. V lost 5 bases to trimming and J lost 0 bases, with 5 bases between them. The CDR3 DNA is TGTGCCAGCAGCGGGAGCTCCTACGAGCAGTACTTC. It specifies CASSGSSYEQYF.

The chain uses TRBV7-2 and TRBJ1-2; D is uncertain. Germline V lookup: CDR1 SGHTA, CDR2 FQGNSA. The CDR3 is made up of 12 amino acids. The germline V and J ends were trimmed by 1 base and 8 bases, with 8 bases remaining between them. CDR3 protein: CASSLVGHGYTF. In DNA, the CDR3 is TGTGCCAGCAGCTTAGTCGGCCACGGCTACACCTTC.

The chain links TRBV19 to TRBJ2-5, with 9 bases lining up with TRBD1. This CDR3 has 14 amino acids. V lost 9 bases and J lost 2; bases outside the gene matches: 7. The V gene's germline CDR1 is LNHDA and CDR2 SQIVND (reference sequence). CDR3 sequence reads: CASTDRGHQETQYF. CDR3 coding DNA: TGTGCCAGCACGGACAGGGGCCATCAAGAGACCCAGTACTTC.